The 15 T cell receptor beta chains presented below share a single source sample, sequenced in a study of response to subunit inactivated influenza vaccine. TCRdb re-derived calls from the RT-PCR reads in MiXCR, one entry per CDR3 protein. The data contain about half a million distinct CDR3 sequences, approximately 10% of them singletons. The sequencing used PBMCs from blood, collected roughly 47 days after vaccination. These receptors originate from a man aged 50 to 60 who received an inactivated influenza vaccine.

This clonotype was seen a few times. The V call is TRBV9, the J call TRBJ2-7; the D call may be TRBD1 or TRBD2 (5 bases each). The CDR3 sequence is 15 residues long. Trimming shortened V by 2 bases and J by 4 bases, and 16 bases separated the two germline ends. CDR1 and CDR2 from the germline V gene are SGDLS and YYNGEE. In DNA, the CDR3 is TGTGCCAGCAGCGTGGGACCAGTCGACGGGTACGAGCAGTACTTC. Translated: CASSVGPVDGYEQYF. The variable domain in full, completed from reference TRBV9 and TRBJ2-7, reads DSGVTQTPKHLITATGQRVTLRCSPRSGDLSVYWYQQSLDQGLQFLIQYYNGEERAKGNILERFSAQQFPDLHSELNLSSLELGDSALYFCASSVGPVDGYEQYFGPGTRLTVT.

The CDR3 loop reads CASSQDGQGIYEQYF. CDR3 in DNA: TGCGCCAGCAGCCAGGACGGGCAGGGGATCTACGAGCAGTACTTC. The chain links TRBV4-3 to TRBJ2-7, with D possibly TRBD1 on 6 matching bases. There are 15 residues in the CDR3. From germline, CDR1 is LGHNA and CDR2 YSLEER. The V end was cut by 3 bases, the J end by 3 bases, with 15 bases between.

This chain connects TRBV9 to TRBJ1-2; D is ambiguous. V lost 4 bases, J lost 6 bases, and 7 bases lay in between. The CDR3 contains 11 residues. Germline V gives CDR1 SGDLS, CDR2 YYNGEE. CDR3 region: CASSYLDGYTF. The CDR3, as DNA: TGTGCCAGCAGCTATTTGGATGGCTACACCTTC. The full variable domain, completed using reference TRBV9 and TRBJ1-2, is DSGVTQTPKHLITATGQRVTLRCSPRSGDLSVYWYQQSLDQGLQFLIQYYNGEERAKGNILERFSAQQFPDLHSELNLSSLELGDSALYFCASSYLDGYTFGSGTRLTVV.

In this sample, this clonotype turned up many times. The chain recombines TRBV12-3 or TRBV12-4 with TRBJ2-7; D gene unclear. This CDR3 has 12 residues. Trimming pared 0 bases from V and 5 bases from J, leaving 5 bases between. CDR3 in DNA: TGTGCCAGCAGTTTAGCGATGGACGAGCAGTACTTC. This codes for CASSLAMDEQYF.

This clonotype has at least ten counts. The genes are TRBV11-2 and TRBJ2-1; TRBD2 matches at 11 bases. CDR1 and CDR2 (germline): SGHAT, FQNNGV. Trimming at V came to 0 bases and at J to 2 bases, leaving 3 bases not matched to a gene. CDR3 length equals 17 residues. CDR3 in amino acids: CASSLDGSGGAYNEQFF. As DNA, the CDR3 is TGTGCCAGCAGCTTAGATGGTAGCGGGGGGGCCTACAATGAGCAGTTCTTC.

This clonotype was recorded at least ten times. The rearrangement uses TRBV24-1 and TRBJ2-1, with TRBD2 identical over 13 bases. Germline trimming cut 3 bases from V and 9 bases from J; bases unmatched to any gene: 4. The germline V gene has CDR1 KGHDR and CDR2 SFDVKD. The CDR3 has 15 amino acids. CDR3 nucleotides: TGTGCCACCAGTGATCCGGGACTAGCGGGACGTGAGCAGTTCTTC. Translated, it gives CATSDPGLAGREQFF.

This clonotype appeared many times. The chain carries TRBV29-1 and TRBJ1-3; D call uncertain. This CDR3 is 14 amino acids long. From germline, CDR1 is SQVTM and CDR2 ANQGSEA. V was cut by 4 bases and J by 2 bases, with 12 bases left in between. In DNA, the CDR3 is TGCAGCGTTGCGCGGCCCGAGGCTGGAAACACCATATATTTT. It yields the protein CSVARPEAGNTIYF.

The table lists this clonotype with many counts. The CDR3 coding sequence is TGTGCCAGCAGTTTAGCTAGACGGGATACGCAGTATTTT. Its translation is CASSLARRDTQYF. J is TRBJ2-3 and V is TRBV12-3 or TRBV12-4, with no clear D. Trimming took off 0 bases at V and 6 bases at J, with 7 bases between the two ends. The CDR3 consists of 13 residues.

The sample holds a few counts of this clonotype. The chain joins TRBV6-1 to TRBJ2-3; 7 nucleotides align to TRBD2. From germline, CDR1 is MNHNS and CDR2 SASEGT. J gave up 2 bases and V 2 bases, and 7 bases lay outside the gene matches. CDR3 length: 16 amino acids. As DNA, the CDR3 is TGTGCCAGCAGTGAACGTGGCGGGAGAACCACAGATACGCAGTATTTT. It translates to CASSERGGRTTDTQYF.

This clonotype was counted between two and nine times. The chain couples TRBV15 to TRBJ2-5; D is unclear. The V end lost 4 bases, the J end lost 1 base, and 10 bases lay between the germline ends. The CDR3 sequence is 14 residues long. From germline, CDR1 is LNHNV and CDR2 YYDKDF (reference sequence). The CDR3 DNA reads as TGTGCCACCAGCAAGTCACAGATCCAAGAGACCCAGTACTTC. Translated, it gives CATSKSQIQETQYF.

In this sample, this clonotype turned up many times. The chain is built from TRBV6-6 and TRBJ2-7; D uncertain. Trimming removed 7 bases from V and 1 base from J, with 11 bases in between. The germline CDR1 and CDR2 sequences are MNHNY and SVGAGI (reference sequence). The CDR3 is 13 residues long. CDR3 DNA: TGTGCCAGCAATACCGGGCCTTCCTACGAGCAGTACTTC. Translation gives CASNTGPSYEQYF.

This clonotype was observed many times. J is TRBJ2-5 and V is TRBV28; 13 bases align to TRBD2. J lost 2 bases, V lost 6 bases, and 6 bases had no gene match. This CDR3 is built from 16 residues. Germline V gene sequence: CDR1 MDHEN, CDR2 SYDVKM. The CDR3 DNA is TGTGCCAGCAGCCCCCAACTAGCGGGAGGGCAAGAGACCCAGTACTTC. It is translated as CASSPQLAGGQETQYF.

This clonotype was counted between two and nine times. The rearrangement joins TRBV12-3 or TRBV12-4 to TRBJ1-6; D remains ambiguous. The CDR3 extends over 13 amino acids. The V end was cut by 9 bases, the J end by 9 bases, with 15 bases between. CDR3 sequence reads: CASSEQHLSPLHF. CDR3 coding DNA: TGTGCCAGTTCGGAGCAGCACCTTTCACCCCTCCACTTT.

J is TRBJ1-1 and V is TRBV15; D is possibly TRBD1 (6 bases). The CDR3 runs to 13 residues. V was cut by 3 bases and J by 4 bases, with 9 bases left in between. Germline CDR1 LNHNV, CDR2 YYDKDF (reference sequence). The DNA of the CDR3 is TGTGCCACCAGCAGTGGAGGGGGCACTGAAGCTTTCTTT. Amino acid sequence: CATSSGGGTEAFF.

V usage is TRBV10-2 and J usage is TRBJ1-1; no clear D gene. The V end lost 7 bases, the J end lost 0 bases, and 15 bases lay between the germline ends. The CDR3 covers 15 residues. Germline assignment: CDR1 WSHSY and CDR2 SAAADI. In nucleotides, the CDR3 is TGCGCCAGCACCAGACTGCTATACATGAACACTGAAGCTTTCTTT. Residues: CASTRLLYMNTEAFF.